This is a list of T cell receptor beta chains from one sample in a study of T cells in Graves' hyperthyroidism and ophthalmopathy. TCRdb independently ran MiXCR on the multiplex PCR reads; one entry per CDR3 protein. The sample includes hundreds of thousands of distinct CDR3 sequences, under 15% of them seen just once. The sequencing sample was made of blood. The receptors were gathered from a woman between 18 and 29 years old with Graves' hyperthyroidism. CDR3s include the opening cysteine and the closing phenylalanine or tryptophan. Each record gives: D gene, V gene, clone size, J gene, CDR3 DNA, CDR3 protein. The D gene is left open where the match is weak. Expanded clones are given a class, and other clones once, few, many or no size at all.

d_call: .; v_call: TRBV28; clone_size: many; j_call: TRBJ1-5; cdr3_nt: TGTGCCAGCAGACCCCCTCTGCCCACGTCGGCCGACAGCAATCAGCCCCAGCATTTT; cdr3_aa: CASRPPLPTSADSNQPQHF
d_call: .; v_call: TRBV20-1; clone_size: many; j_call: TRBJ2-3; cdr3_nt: TGCAGTGCTAGAGTCCCTCCGGACCGTAGCACAGATACGCAGTATTTT; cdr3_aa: CSARVPPDRSTDTQYF
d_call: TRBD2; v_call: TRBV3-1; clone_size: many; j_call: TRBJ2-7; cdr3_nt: TGTGCCAGCAGCCCACGATTATTCCTAGCGGCCTACGAGCAGTACTTC; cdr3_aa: CASSPRLFLAAYEQYF
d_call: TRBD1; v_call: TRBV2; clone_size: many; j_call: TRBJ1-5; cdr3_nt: TGTGCCAGCGCCAGGGGGCAGGGTTCGGATCAGCCCCAGCATTTT; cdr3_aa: CASARGQGSDQPQHF
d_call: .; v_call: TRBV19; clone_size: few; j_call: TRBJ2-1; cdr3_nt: TGTGCCAGCTCGAGGGCCCATTCCTACAATGAGCAGTTCTTC; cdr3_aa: CASSRAHSYNEQFF
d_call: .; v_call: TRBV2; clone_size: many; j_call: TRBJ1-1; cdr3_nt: TGTGCCAGCAGTGACGATGGGTCGTTTGCGACTGAAGCTTTCTTT; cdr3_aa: CASSDDGSFATEAFF
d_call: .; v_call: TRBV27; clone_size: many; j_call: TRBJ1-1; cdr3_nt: TGTGCCAGCAACGTGATCCAGGGAACCGAAGCTTTCTTT; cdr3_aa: CASNVIQGTEAFF
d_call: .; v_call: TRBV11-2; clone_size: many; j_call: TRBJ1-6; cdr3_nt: TGTGCCAGCAGCTCACTTAGTCGCTTATTATCCCTCCACTTT; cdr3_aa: CASSSLSRLLSLHF
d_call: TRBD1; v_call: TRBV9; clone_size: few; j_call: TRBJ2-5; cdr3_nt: TGTGCCAGCAACACAGGGGGGTCCCAAGAGACCCAGTACTTC; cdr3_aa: CASNTGGSQETQYF
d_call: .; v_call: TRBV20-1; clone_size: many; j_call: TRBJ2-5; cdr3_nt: TGCAGTGCCTTCAATATGGGGCAAGAGACCCAGTACTTC; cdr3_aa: CSAFNMGQETQYF
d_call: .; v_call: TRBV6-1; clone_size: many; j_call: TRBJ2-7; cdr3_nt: TGTGCCAGCAGTGAAGTGAGGGCGACCGAGCAGTACTTC; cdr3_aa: CASSEVRATEQYF
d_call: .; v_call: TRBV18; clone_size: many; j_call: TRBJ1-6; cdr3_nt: TGTGCCAGTACGCCAGCGAGGGGTAATTCACCCCTCCACTTT; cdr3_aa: CASTPARGNSPLHF
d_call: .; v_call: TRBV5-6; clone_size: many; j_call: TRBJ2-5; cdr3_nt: TGTGCCAGCAGCCCGGACAGCAGCGAGACCCAGTACTTC; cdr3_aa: CASSPDSSETQYF
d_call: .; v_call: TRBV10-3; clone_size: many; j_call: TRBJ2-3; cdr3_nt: TGTGCCATCAGTATGACAGATACGCAGTATTTT; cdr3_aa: CAISMTDTQYF
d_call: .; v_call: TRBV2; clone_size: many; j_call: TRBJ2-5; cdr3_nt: TGTGCCAGCAGTGAAGCGATAGAGACCCAGTACTTC; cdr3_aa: CASSEAIETQYF
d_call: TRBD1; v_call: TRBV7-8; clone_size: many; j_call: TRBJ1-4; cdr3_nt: TGTGCCAGCAGCTTAAGGACCGGGACAGGGGTGGAAAAACTGTTTTTT; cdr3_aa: CASSLRTGTGVEKLFF
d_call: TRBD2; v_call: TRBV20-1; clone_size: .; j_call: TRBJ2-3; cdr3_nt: TGCAGTGCTAGACCCGGGACTAGCGGGAGAGCAGATACGCAGTATTTT; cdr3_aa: CSARPGTSGRADTQYF
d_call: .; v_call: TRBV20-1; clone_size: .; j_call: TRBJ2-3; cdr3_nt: TGCAGTGCCGATCCTCAGGGGAGCCCAGATACGCAGTATTTT; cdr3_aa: CSADPQGSPDTQYF
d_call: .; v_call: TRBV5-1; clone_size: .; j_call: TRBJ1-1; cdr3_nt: TGCGCCAGCAGCGCGGGCCACATGAACACTGAAGCTTTCTTT; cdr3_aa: CASSAGHMNTEAFF
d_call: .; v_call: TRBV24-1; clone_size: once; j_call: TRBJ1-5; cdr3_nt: TGTGCCACCAGTGACTACTATACGATAGATCAGCCCCAGCATTTT; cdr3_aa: CATSDYYTIDQPQHF
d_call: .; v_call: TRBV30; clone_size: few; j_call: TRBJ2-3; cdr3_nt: TGTGCCTGGAGTGTCCTATTGGGCCTCGGTACCACAGATACGCAGTATTTT; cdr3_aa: CAWSVLLGLGTTDTQYF
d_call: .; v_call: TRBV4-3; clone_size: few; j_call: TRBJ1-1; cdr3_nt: TGCGCCAGCAGCCAAGATCGTCGGCAGACAACACCTGAAGCTTTCTTT; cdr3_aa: CASSQDRRQTTPEAFF
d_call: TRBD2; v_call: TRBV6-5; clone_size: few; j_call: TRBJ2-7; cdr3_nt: TGTGCCAGCAGTTACCGGCGGACCGGGGACTACGGGCAGTACTTC; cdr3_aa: CASSYRRTGDYGQYF
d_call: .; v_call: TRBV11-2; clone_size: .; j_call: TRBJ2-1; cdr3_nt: TGTGCCAGCAGCTTAGATAGTCTAGCGTGGAATGAGCAGTTCTTC; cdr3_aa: CASSLDSLAWNEQFF
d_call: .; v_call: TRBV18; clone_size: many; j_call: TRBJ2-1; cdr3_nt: TGTGCCAGCTCCCGGGTCCCGGGCGAAACTTACAATGAGCAGTTCTTC; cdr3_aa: CASSRVPGETYNEQFF